The clone carrying this TCR beta chain has only a few counts. Antigen specificity is unknown. Trimming stripped 2 bases from V and 4 bases from J, with 14 bases between. In germline, CDR1 is SEHNR, CDR2 FQNEAQ (reference sequence). The CDR3 extends over 16 amino acids. This entry comes from a study of identical twins. Whole-study results and caveats: These conclusions were based on statistical analysis (cross-sectional, not following the same donors).

TCRdb analysed the 5' RACE reads with MiXCR anew, one entry per CDR3 protein. The table includes around 230,000 distinct CDR3 sequences, 5.5% to 7.5% detected once. These data are also associated with another study on T cells expressing NK-cell markers. From that second work: Eight donors were sequenced, of whom seven were HCMV-seropositive, while the remaining one was HCMV-seronegative. With an anti-gamma-delta TCR antibody, sorting in several experiments was kept to alpha-beta TCR T cells. Uncertainty persisted over the HCMV specificity of expanded NKG2C+ T cell clones.

The chain is built from TRBV7-9 and TRBJ2-2; perhaps TRBD1 as D (6 bases). The sample comprised CD8+ T cells sorted from blood. This receptor was identified in a woman between 18 and 29 years old in good health. CDR3 nucleotides: TGTGCCAGCAGCTTATACAACAGGGTGGGCACCGGGGAGCTGTTTTTT. It yields the protein CASSLYNRVGTGELFF.